The source of this T cell receptor beta chain is a study of CD8 T cells in Susac syndrome. Random hexamers served to reverse transcribe about 0.5 to 1 ug RNA. The CDR3 of TCR beta was amplified by immunoSEQ multiplex PCR across 54 Vbeta and 13 Jbeta. Via MiXCR, TCRdb re-called the immunoSEQ multiplex PCR reads, giving one row per CDR3 protein. There are roughly 400,000 distinct CDR3 sequences in the sample; 85% to 90% occur only once, and around 0.12% lies in the top ten. Trimming took 8 bases from V and 1 from J, leaving 8 bases between them. The V gene's germline CDR1 is MNHEY and CDR2 SMNVEV (reference sequence). The CDR3 contains 12 residues. Relapsing-remitting disease, either stable or active, was present in the treatment-naive patients who were the multiple sclerosis controls.

V gene TRBV27 combines with J gene TRBJ1-1; D gene ambiguous. The source is a human donor with multiple sclerosis. Specimen: CD8+ T cells from PBMCs. CDR3 region: CASRSGNTEAFF. The CDR3 DNA reads as TGTGCCAGCCGGTCTGGGAACACTGAAGCTTTCTTT.